The T cell receptor beta chain under discussion was sequenced for a study of Ad26.COV2.S vaccination and SARS-CoV-2 variants listed by TCRdb under 2021. The study in broad terms: Donors in the vaccine arm were drawn from COV1001, a multicentre, randomized, double-blind, placebo-controlled phase I-IIa trial testing Ad26.COV2.S in healthy adults. Ad26.COV2.S was administered intramuscularly at 5 x 10^10 or 1 x 10^11 viral particles, either as a single shot or as two shots given 56 days apart. TCRbeta repertoire sequencing served as the tool for gauging how specific and how broad the SARS-CoV-2-reactive T cell receptors were following Ad26.COV2.S vaccination. A total of roughly 32 samples were included in the TCR-sequenced set, comprising some 20 Ad26.COV2.S vaccine recipients, 5 placebo recipients and 8 SARS-CoV-2 convalescent individuals. Trial participants were randomized into five groups of five: low-dose or high-dose Ad26.COV2.S given once or twice, or placebo on both occasions. Throughout the experiments and outcome assessment, investigators stayed blinded to trial group allocation.

This specimen's treatment or condition label, interpreted: around 19 received Ad26.COV2.S at low or high dose, single or two shots; 5 received placebo; per-sample allocation not given. For vaccine and placebo recipients, repertoires were sequenced using samples collected on day 63 after the first injection. Cohort 1b enrolled roughly 25 adults aged 18-55 years at a single site in Boston, USA, between 29 July and 7 August 2020. Ad26.COV2.S was a replication-incompetent adenovirus type 26 vector that expressed a prefusion-stabilized SARS-CoV-2 spike protein derived from the original Wuhan strain. This clone came up a few times. There is no known antigen for this receptor. It has no much larger one-base neighbor in the sample; base qualities were not kept. General findings and caveats noted by the study authors: After vaccination, spike-specific CD8+ and CD4+ T cell responses were reported to show substantial breadth. Non-spike TCR breadth was comparable between vaccine and placebo recipients, consistent with the vaccine containing only spike. Ad26.COV2.S recipients had higher spike-specific TCR breadth than placebo recipients (P = 0.0014). The study was not powered for comparison of responses between vaccine doses or regimens. The authors noted that the TCR breadth and depth analyses may have underestimated total T cell responses.

The immunoSEQ Assay was used to sequence TCRbeta CDR3 regions. After extraction, genomic DNA underwent amplification by bias-controlled multiplex PCR, followed by high-throughput sequencing. Per the source publication's procedure: To quantify the absolute abundance of each unique TCRbeta CDR3 region, sequences were collapsed and filtered. T cell fraction was estimated by normalization of TCRbeta template counts to usable DNA, with usable DNA being measured through amplification of reference genes present in all nucleated cells. Repertoire TCRs were annotated as SARS-CoV-2-specific when V gene, CDR3 amino acid sequence and J gene were exactly matched to a known reactive TCR set. The reference SARS-CoV-2 TCR set came from MIRA and was filtered for enrichment in COVID-19-positive ImmuneCODE repertoires, removing public or cross-reactive TCRs. Using the MIRA antigens, annotated TCRs were further analysed by specific ORF or by position within an ORF. Depth was the summed frequency of annotated unique rearrangements, while breadth was defined as annotated unique rearrangements over total unique productive rearrangements. Group comparisons of TCR breadth used two-sided Wilcoxon rank-sum tests. TCRdb's version of the immuneACCESS table is confined to in-frame rearrangements and falls short of the full clone set. An unresolved V gene accounts for under half of the shortfall where checked; the remainder is of unknown origin. D and trimming come from the DNA, and the V and J calls and clone size come from that table. The sample table lists more than 300,000 clones, around 81% of them with a count of one. The ten largest clones take up around 2.2% of the sample.

The CDR3, cysteine through phenylalanine, is 16 amino acids long. Solely the CDR3 DNA is kept, with 48 bases framed from the first base. Looking up the germline V gene yields CDR1 SGDLS and CDR2 YYNGEE. V was cut back by 0 bases and J by 3 bases, leaving a gap of 12 bases between them. Recombination connected TRBV9 to TRBJ1-4; no D gene can be assigned with confidence. The clonotype was recovered from a person between 18 and 65 years old who received the Ad26.COV2.S COVID-19 vaccine or a placebo. Sequenced here: peripheral blood, sampled in a trial of Ad26.COV2.S vaccine versus placebo. The CDR3 sequence is CASSVGTQAANEKLFF. The nucleotides read TGTGCCAGCAGCGTAGGGACCCAAGCCGCTAATGAAAAACTGTTTTTT.